The clone carrying this T cell receptor (beta chain) was seen just once. The antigen remains unidentified. V was clipped by 6 bases and J by 4 bases; unmatched bases: 7. Germline CDR1 SNHLY, CDR2 FYNNEI. The CDR3 is made up of 14 amino acids. Sequencing was performed with immunoSEQ multiplex PCR; in TCRdb, only in-frame clones are kept and a portion is missing. The repertoire includes more than 7,500 clones, roughly 94% of them detected once, and roughly 7% sits in the top ten. This entry comes from a study of T cells in localized non-small cell lung cancer. Study observations and caveats: Tumor trailed uninvolved adjacent lung in T cell clonality, which peaked there. Sequencing involved a lone tumor region, leaving heterogeneity possible.

The chain combines TRBV2 with TRBJ2-3; 7 bases map to TRBD1. The TCR was taken from a woman aged 40 to 75 with stage I squamous cell lung carcinoma. Sequenced here: peripheral blood, sampled before any cancer treatment. In nucleotides, the CDR3 is TGTGCCAGCAGGGAGGACAGGTGGGCAGATACGCAGTATTTT. The encoded protein is CASREDRWADTQYF.